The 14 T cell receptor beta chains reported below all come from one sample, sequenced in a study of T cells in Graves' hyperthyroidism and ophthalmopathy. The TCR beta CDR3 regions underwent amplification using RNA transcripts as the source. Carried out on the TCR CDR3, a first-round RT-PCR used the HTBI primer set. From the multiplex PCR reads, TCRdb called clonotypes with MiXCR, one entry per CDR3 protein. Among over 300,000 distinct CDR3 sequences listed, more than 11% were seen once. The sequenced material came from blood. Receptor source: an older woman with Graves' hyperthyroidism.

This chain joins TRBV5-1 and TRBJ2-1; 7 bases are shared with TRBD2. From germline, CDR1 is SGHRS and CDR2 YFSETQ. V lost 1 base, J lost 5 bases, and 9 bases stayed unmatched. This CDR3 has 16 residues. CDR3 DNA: TGCGCCAGCAGCTTGCAATCCAGCGGGACCAACAATGAGCAGTTCTTC. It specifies CASSLQSSGTNNEQFF.

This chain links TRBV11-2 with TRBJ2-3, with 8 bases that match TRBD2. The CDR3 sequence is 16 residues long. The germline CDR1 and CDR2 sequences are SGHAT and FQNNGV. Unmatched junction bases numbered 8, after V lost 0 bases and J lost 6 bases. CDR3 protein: CASSLDPGGGRDTQYF. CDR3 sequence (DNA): TGTGCCAGCAGCTTAGACCCGGGGGGGGGTAGGGATACGCAGTATTTT.

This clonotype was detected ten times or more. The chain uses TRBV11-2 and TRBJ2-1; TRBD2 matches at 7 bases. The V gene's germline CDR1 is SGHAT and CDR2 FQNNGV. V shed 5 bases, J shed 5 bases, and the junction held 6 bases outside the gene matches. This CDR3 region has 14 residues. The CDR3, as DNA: TGTGCCAGCAGCCTCAGACTAGCTAACAATGAGCAGTTCTTC. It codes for CASSLRLANNEQFF. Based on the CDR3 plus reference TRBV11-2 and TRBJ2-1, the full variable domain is EAGVAQSPRYKIIEKRQSVAFWCNPISGHATLYWYQQILGQGPKLLIQFQNNGVVDDSQLPKDRFSAERLKGVDSTLKIQPAKLEDSAVYLCASSLRLANNEQFFGPGTRLTVL.

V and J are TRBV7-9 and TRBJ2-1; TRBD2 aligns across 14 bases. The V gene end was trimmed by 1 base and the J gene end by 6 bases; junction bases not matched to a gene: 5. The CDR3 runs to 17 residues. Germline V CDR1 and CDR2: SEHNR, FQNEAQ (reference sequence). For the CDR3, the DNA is TGTGCCAGCAGCTTAGGACTAGCGGGAGGGGGGCTCAATGAGCAGTTCTTC. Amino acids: CASSLGLAGGGLNEQFF. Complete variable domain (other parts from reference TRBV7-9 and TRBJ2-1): DTGVSQNPRHKITKRGQNVTFRCDPISEHNRLYWYRQTLGQGPEFLTYFQNEAQLEKSRLLSDRFSAERPKGSFSTLEIQRTEQGDSAMYLCASSLGLAGGGLNEQFFGPGTRLTVL.

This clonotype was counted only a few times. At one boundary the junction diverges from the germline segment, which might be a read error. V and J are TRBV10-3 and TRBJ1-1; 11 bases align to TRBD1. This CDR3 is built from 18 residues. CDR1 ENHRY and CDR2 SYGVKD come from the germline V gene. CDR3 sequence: CAISARTGGFLVNTEAFF. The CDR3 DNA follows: TGTGCCATCAGTGCTCGGACAGGGGGCTTCCTAGTGAACACCGAAGCTTTCTTT.

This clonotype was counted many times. In DNA, the CDR3 is TGTGCCAGCTCCGGGACAGGGTGGGTCAGCAATCAGCCCCAGCATTTT. This gives the protein CASSGTGWVSNQPQHF. V and J are TRBV28 and TRBJ1-5, with 9 nucleotides matching TRBD1. Trimming at V came to 8 bases and at J to 1 base, leaving 9 bases not matched to a gene. CDR3 size: 16 residues. Germline assignment: CDR1 MDHEN and CDR2 SYDVKM.

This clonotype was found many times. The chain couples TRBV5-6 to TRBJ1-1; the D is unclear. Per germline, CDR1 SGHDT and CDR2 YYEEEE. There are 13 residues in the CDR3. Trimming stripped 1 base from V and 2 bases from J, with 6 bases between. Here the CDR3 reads CASSLYSNTEAFF. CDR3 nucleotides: TGTGCCAGCAGCTTGTACTCCAACACTGAAGCTTTCTTT.

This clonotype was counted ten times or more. The chain's CDR3 is CASSDWGNQPQHF. DNA of the CDR3: TGTGCCAGCAGTGATTGGGGGAATCAGCCCCAGCATTTT. J is TRBJ1-5 and V is TRBV2; D might be TRBD1 (5 bases). V shed 3 bases and J shed 4 bases, with 7 bases lying between them. Germline CDR1 is SNHLY and CDR2 is FYNNEI. The CDR3 runs to 13 residues.

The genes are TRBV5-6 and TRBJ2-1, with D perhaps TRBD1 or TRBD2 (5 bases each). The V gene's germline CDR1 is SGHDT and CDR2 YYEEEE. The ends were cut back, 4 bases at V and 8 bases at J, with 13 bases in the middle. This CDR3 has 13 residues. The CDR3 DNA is TGTGCCAGCAGCAGGGACGGTGACGATGAGCAGTTCTTC. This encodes CASSRDGDDEQFF.

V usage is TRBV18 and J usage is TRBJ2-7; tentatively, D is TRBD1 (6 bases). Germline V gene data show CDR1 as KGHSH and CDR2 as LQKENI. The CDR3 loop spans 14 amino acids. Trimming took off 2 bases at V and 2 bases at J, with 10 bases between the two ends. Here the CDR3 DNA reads TGTGCCAGCTCACCAGGGGGCGCCACCTACGAGCAGTACTTC. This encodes CASSPGGATYEQYF.

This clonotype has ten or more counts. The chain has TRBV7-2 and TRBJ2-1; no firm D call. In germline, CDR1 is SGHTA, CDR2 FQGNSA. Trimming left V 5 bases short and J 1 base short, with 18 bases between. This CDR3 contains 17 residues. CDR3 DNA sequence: TGTGCCAGCAGCCCACTTTCGCGCTTTAGGTCCTACAATGAGCAGTTCTTC. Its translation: CASSPLSRFRSYNEQFF.

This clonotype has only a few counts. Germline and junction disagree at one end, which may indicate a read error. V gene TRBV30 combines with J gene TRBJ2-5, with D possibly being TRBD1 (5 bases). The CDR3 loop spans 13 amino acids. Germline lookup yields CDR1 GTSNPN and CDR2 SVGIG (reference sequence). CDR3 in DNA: TGTACCTGGACATCGGGCGTGGGGGAGACCCAGTACTTC. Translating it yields CTWTSGVGETQYF.

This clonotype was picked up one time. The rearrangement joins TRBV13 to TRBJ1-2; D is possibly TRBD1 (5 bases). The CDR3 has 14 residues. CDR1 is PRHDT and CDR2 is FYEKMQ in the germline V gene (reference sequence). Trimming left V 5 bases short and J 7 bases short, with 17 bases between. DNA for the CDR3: TGTGCCAGCAGCACAGAGACAGAAATCCGTGGCTACACCTTC. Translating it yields CASSTETEIRGYTF. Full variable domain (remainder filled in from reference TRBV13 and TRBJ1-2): AAGVIQSPRHLIKEKRETATLKCYPIPRHDTVYWYQQGPGQDPQFLISFYEKMQSDKGSIPDRFSAQQFSDYHSELNMSSLELGDSALYFCASSTETEIRGYTFGSGTRLTVV.

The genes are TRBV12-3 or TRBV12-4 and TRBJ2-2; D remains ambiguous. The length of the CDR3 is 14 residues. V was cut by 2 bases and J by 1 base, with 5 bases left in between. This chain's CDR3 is CASSLYQNTGELFF. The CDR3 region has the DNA TGTGCCAGCAGTTTATACCAGAACACCGGGGAGCTGTTTTTT.